Sequencing of this T cell receptor beta chain was carried out in a study of blood T cell repertoires in COVID-19. Study at large: Acute and convalescent COVID-19 specimens originated in the United States, Italy and Spain. T cells, B-cell-depleted T cells, or PBMCs provided the cDNA or gDNA that served as material.

The CDR3 runs to 14 residues. The germline V gene encodes CDR1 SGHTA and CDR2 FQGNSA. With V trimmed by 6 bases and J by 6 bases, 8 bases remained unmatched. In the authors' methods: Estimates of nucleated cell counts were drawn from the amplification of reference gene primers. Profiling relied on immunoSEQ multiplex PCR, and the TCRdb table lists in-frame clones only, not all of them. V and J calls and clone size are copied from that table; D and trimming were computed from the DNA. Of 170,000 or so clones in the sample, more than 90% are singletons; the top ten hold roughly 0.56%. The sample taken for sequencing was peripheral blood. V is TRBV7-2 and J is TRBJ1-5, with 7 positions matching TRBD1. The source is a man between 50 and 59 years old with acute or convalescent COVID-19. This chain's CDR3 is CASRNTGVGQPQHF. Written as DNA, the CDR3 is TGTGCCAGCAGAAATACAGGGGTAGGTCAGCCCCAGCATTTT.